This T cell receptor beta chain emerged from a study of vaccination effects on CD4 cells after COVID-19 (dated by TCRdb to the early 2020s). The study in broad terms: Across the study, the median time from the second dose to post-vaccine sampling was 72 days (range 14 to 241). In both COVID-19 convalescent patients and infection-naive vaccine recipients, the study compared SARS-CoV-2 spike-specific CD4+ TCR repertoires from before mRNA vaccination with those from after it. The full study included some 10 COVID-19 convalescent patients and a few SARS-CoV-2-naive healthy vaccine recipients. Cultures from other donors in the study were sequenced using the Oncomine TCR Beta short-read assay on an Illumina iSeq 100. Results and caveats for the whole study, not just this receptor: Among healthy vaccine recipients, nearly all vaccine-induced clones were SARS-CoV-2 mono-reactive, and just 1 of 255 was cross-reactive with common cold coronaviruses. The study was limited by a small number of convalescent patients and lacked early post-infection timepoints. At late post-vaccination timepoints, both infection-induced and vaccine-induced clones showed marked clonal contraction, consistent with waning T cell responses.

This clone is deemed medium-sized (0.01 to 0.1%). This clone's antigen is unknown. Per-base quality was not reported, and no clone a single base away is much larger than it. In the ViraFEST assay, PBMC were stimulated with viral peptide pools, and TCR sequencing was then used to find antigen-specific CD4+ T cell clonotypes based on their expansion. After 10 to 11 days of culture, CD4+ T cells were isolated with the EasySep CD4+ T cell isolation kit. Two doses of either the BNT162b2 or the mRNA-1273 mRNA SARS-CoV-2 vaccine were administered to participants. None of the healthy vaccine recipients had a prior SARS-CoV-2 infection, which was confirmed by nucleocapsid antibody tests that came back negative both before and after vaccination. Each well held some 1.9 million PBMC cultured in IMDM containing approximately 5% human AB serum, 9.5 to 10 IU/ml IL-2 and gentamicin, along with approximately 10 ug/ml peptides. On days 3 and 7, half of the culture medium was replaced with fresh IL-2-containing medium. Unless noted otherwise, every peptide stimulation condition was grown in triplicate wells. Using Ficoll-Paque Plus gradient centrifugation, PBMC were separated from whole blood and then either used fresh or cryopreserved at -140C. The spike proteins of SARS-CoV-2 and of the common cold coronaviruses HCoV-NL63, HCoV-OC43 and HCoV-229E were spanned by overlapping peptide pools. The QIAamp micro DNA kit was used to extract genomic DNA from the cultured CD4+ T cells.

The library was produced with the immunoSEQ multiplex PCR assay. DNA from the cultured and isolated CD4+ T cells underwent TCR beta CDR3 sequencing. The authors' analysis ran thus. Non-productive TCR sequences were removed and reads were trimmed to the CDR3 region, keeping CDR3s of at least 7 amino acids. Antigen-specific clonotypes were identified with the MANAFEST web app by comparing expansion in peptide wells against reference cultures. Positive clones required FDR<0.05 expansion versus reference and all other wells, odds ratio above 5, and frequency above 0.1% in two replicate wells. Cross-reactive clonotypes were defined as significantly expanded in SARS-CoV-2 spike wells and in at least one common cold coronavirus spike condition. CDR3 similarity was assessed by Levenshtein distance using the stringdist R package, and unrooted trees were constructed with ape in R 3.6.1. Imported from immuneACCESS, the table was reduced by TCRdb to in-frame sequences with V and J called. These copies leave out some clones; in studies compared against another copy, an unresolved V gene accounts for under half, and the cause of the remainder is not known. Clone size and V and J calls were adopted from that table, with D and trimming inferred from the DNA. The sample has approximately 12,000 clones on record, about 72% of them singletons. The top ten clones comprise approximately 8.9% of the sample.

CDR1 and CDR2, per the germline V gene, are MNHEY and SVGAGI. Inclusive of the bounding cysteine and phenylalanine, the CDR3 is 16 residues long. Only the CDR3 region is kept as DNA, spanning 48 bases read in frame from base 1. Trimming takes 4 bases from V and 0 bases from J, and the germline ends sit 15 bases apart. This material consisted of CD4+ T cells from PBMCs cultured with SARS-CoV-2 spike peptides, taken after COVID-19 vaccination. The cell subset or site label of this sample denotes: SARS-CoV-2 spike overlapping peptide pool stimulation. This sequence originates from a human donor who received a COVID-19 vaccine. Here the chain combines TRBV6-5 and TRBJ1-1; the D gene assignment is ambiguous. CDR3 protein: CASSSPTRGMNTEAFF. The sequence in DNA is TGTGCCAGCAGTTCCCCGACACGCGGGATGAACACTGAAGCTTTCTTT.